These T cell receptor beta chains were read from a single sample in a study of blood T cell repertoires in COVID-19. The repertoire was sequenced with immunoSEQ multiplex PCR; TCRdb's copy has only in-frame clones and lacks some. Among roughly 150,000 clones listed, 83% were seen once. Sequencing input: peripheral blood. These receptors came from a woman aged 80 or older with acute or convalescent COVID-19. CDR3s include the opening cysteine and the closing phenylalanine or tryptophan. Each record gives: clone size, V gene, D gene, J gene, CDR3 DNA, CDR3 protein. D genes are given only for firm matches. Clone sizes are given selectively: once, few, many, or a class where the clone is expanded.

-	TRBV19	-	TRBJ1-4	TGTGCCAGTAGCCAGGGTTCTGGAGAAAAACTGTTTTTT	CASSQGSGEKLFF
-	TRBV27	-	TRBJ2-3	TGTGCCAGCAGTTCTGCGACAGATACGCAGTATTTT	CASSSATDTQYF
-	TRBV5-4	TRBD2	TRBJ2-1	TGTGCCAGCAGCTATGTACCGGGACTAGCTCTCGGTGAGCAGTTCTTC	CASSYVPGLALGEQFF
-	TRBV3-1/TRBV3-2	TRBD2	TRBJ2-5	TGTGCCAGCATGACTAGCGGGAGGGCCCAAGAGACCCAGTACTTC	CASMTSGRAQETQYF
-	TRBV5-4	TRBD2	TRBJ2-3	TGTGCCAGCAGCCGGACTAGCGGGAGTGGGGATACGCAGTATTTT	CASSRTSGSGDTQYF
-	TRBV5-1	TRBD2	TRBJ2-7	TGCACCAGCAGCACGGGACTAGCGGAGCTCCCTAACGAGCAGTACTTC	CTSSTGLAELPNEQYF
-	TRBV19	TRBD1	TRBJ2-1	TGTGCCAGTAGCGGACAGGGGAGCAATGAGCAGTTCTTC	CASSGQGSNEQFF
-	TRBV6-2/TRBV6-3	TRBD2	TRBJ2-5	TGTGCCAGCAGTTATCTAGCGGGGTCCGGGTTAGCCCAGTACTTC	CASSYLAGSGLAQYF
once	TRBV6-1	TRBD1	TRBJ1-6	TGTGCCAGCAGTGAAGGAGGGGGCGAGAGAGAATCCCTCCACTTT	CASSEGGGERESLHF
-	TRBV13	TRBD1	TRBJ1-2	TGTGCCAGCAGCCCGGACAGGGGCCATGGCTACACCTTC	CASSPDRGHGYTF
-	TRBV20-1	TRBD1	TRBJ1-5	TGCAGTGCTAATGACAGGGGGATTCAGCCCCAGCATTTT	CSANDRGIQPQHF
-	TRBV25-1	-	TRBJ1-1	TGTGCCAGCAGTGCGGCGGGGTTGAACACTGAAGCTTTCTTT	CASSAAGLNTEAFF
few	TRBV24-1	TRBD1	TRBJ2-1	TGTGCCACCAGTGACCTGTCGACAGGGGGCTACAATGAGCAGTTCTTC	CATSDLSTGGYNEQFF
few	TRBV24-1	-	TRBJ1-2	TGTGCCACCAGGGGAAGGGGAAACCTTTATGGCTACACCTTC	CATRGRGNLYGYTF
-	TRBV12-3/TRBV12-4	-	TRBJ2-5	TGTGCCAGCAGTTTGGGGCAGCAAGAGACCCAGTACTTC	CASSLGQQETQYF
few	TRBV11-1	-	TRBJ2-5	TGTGCCAGCAGCTTCCCTGGTGGTAGAACCCAGTACTTC	CASSFPGGRTQYF
-	TRBV30	-	TRBJ1-4	TGTGCCTGGAGTGTACAGACTGAAAAACTGTTTTTT	CAWSVQTEKLFF
-	TRBV2	-	TRBJ1-6	TGTGCCAGCAGGTTAAACAGGGACAATTCACCCCTCCACTTT	CASRLNRDNSPLHF
few	TRBV4-2	-	TRBJ2-1	TGTGCCAGCAGCCAAGATGGGGGCGCCCCCTACAATGAGCAGTTCTTC	CASSQDGGAPYNEQFF